A single TCR beta chain is shown here with its context. Its antigen has not been determined. This record belongs to a study of monozygotic twins with inflammatory bowel disease (dated by TCRdb to between 2018 and 2020). Looking at the study overall: The complete study included approximately 28 monozygotic twin pairs: 19 IBD-discordant Danish pairs and nine German pairs, of which four were IBD-concordant and five were IBD-discordant. Disease-associated traits were sought mainly through comparisons between IBD patients and their genetically identical healthy co-twins within discordant pairs. Each individual had, on average, about 151 000 unique TCRalpha sequences and 181 000 unique TCRbeta sequences available for analysis. Summary of the overall study and its limitations: Compared with healthy twins, IBD patients shared fewer clonotypes with other individuals, and the difference was most pronounced in patients with signs of disease activity. The results gave no support for a single strong signal or clonotype linked to IBD. Because patients received different immunosuppressive treatments, the repertoires may have picked up extra background noise and variability between individuals. Measured by the inverse Simpson index, TCRbeta repertoire diversity was lower in IBD patients than in their healthy co-twins. Different T cell subtypes could not be distinguished in the analysis. Concordant and discordant twins showed no difference in repertoire similarity, possibly because of limited statistical power.

Library method: 5' RACE. Preparation of each TCR library used approximately 3,200 ng of total RNA. For each sample, cDNA synthesis with SMARTScribe reverse transcriptase was split into eight separate reactions. Unique molecular identifiers containing a 6-nucleotide sample barcode were introduced through template switching during cDNA synthesis. Amplification of TCRalpha and TCRbeta cDNA involved two nested PCRs of approximately 16 and 10 cycles, and each PCR was followed by bead purification. Before amplification, the cDNA was treated with uracil DNA-glycosylase and purified using the QIAquick PCR purification kit. The second PCR added Illumina TruSeq-compatible adapters along with sample-specific barcodes. Library quality and concentration were assessed using TapeStation and Qubit, and 4.5 to 6.5 ng of each library was pooled. Sequencing of pooled libraries was carried out on an Illumina HiSeq2500 single-index Rapid Run using 2 x 100 bp reads and custom sequencing primers. Per the authors' processing: MiGEC version 1.2.6 was used for UMI-based consensus assembly, which corrected PCR and sequencing errors. V(D)J alignment, clonotype assembly and CDR3 extraction were performed with MiXCR version 2.1.1. Gene usage, clonotype sharing and MAIT/NKT TCR abundance were normalised by analysing the top 1000, 10 000 and 20 000 clonotypes per sample. Diversity was computed as the inverse Simpson index with the vegan R package after downsampling to 27 000 UMIs. Paired Mann-Whitney U tests were applied to discordant twin pairs, with Benjamini-Hochberg correction for multiple testing. Reads reprocessed by TCRdb are summarized as one entry per CDR3 protein sequence, and DNA is absent. The V and J calls shown here were made by TCRdb, not taken from the authors' results. The sample's table covers roughly 200,000 distinct CDR3 sequences. Clones ranked in the top ten supply roughly 7.7% of the sample.

From each donor, an approximately 2.5 ml peripheral blood sample was drawn into PAXgene tubes and stored at -80 degrees C. Without any T cell sorting, total RNA was extracted from whole blood using the PAXgene blood miRNA kit on an automated QIAcube. Peripheral blood from monozygotic twin pairs, either concordant or discordant for inflammatory bowel disease, underwent deep TCRalpha and TCRbeta repertoire profiling that used unique molecular barcoding. Smoking habits were recorded for all twin pairs, and each individual was classified as a current, former or never smoker. The CDR3 sequence holds 15 residues, the cysteine and phenylalanine included. No DNA has been recorded. The germline V gene (reference sequence) provides CDR1 LGHDT and CDR2 YNNKEL.

The sequencing sample was made of blood. The chain employs TRBV3-1 and TRBJ2-5; TCRdb returns TRBD2, unconfirmable since there is no DNA. The receptor's source is a human donor with ulcerative colitis or Crohn's disease, or a healthy co-twin of an affected twin (not recorded which). For the CDR3, the sequence is CASSQETSGSRTQYF.